These 27 T cell receptor beta chains were all obtained from the same sample, sequenced in a study of cytomegalovirus exposure and HLA in healthy donors. PCR primers comprised 60 Vbeta and 13 Jbeta primers. Libraries were prepared by immunoSEQ multiplex PCR; TCRdb keeps only in-frame clonotypes and omits some of them. The sample lists 150,000 to 200,000 clones, around 79% occurring once. The sequencing sample was made of PBMCs. The origin of the receptors is a woman aged 45-65 years in good health and CMV-seronegative.

This clone was picked up one time. V usage is TRBV7-2 and J usage is TRBJ2-1, with TRBD2 matching 12 bases. Germline-derived CDR1 and CDR2 are SGHTA and FQGNSA. Unmatched junction bases numbered 8, after V lost 7 bases and J lost 10 bases. The length of the CDR3 is 14 residues. The CDR3 reads CASTPGLAGLEQFF. The DNA of the CDR3 is TGTGCCAGCACCCCGGGACTAGCGGGCCTGGAGCAGTTCTTC.

This clone was counted once. The chain links TRBV7-2 to TRBJ2-5, with 9 bases matching TRBD2. J gave up 1 base and V 10 bases, and 16 bases lay outside the gene matches. Looked up from germline, CDR1 is SGHTA and CDR2 is FQGNSA. The CDR3 contains 17 residues. CDR3 region: CATSRGGSGGFQETQYF. The CDR3 DNA follows: TGTGCCACCTCACGGGGGGGTAGCGGGGGATTCCAAGAGACCCAGTACTTC.

This sequence joins TRBV18 and TRBJ2-7, with D possibly being TRBD1 (5 bases). Germline assignment: CDR1 KGHSH and CDR2 LQKENI. Trimming cost V 2 bases and J 2 bases, with 16 bases left between them. The CDR3 length is 16 residues. This chain's CDR3 is CASSPTLGEGTYEQYF. Here the CDR3 DNA reads TGTGCCAGCTCACCAACTTTAGGGGAAGGGACCTACGAGCAGTACTTC.

V is TRBV2 and J is TRBJ2-6; D possibly corresponds to TRBD2 (5 bases). V gave up 2 bases and J gave up 4 bases, with 15 bases separating them. CDR3 length: 17 residues. Germline V gene lookup returns CDR1 SNHLY and CDR2 FYNNEI. DNA for the CDR3: TGTGCCAGCAGTGAAACCGCACCGGGGTCCGGGGCCAACGTCCTGACTTTC. Protein: CASSETAPGSGANVLTF.

The gene calls are TRBV5-1 and TRBJ2-7; possible D gene TRBD1, 6 bases. Trimming removed 2 bases from V and 2 bases from J, with 11 bases in between. Germline V gives CDR1 SGHRS, CDR2 YFSETQ. The CDR3 has 14 residues. CDR3 in DNA: TGCGCCAGCAGCTTCTCCGGACAGACCTACGAGCAGTACTTC. The encoded protein is CASSFSGQTYEQYF.

This clone has more than one count but fewer than ten. This chain uses TRBV10-3 with TRBJ1-1; D is perhaps TRBD1 (6 bases). This CDR3 is 14 amino acids long. From germline, CDR1 is ENHRY and CDR2 SYGVKD. The V end lost 3 bases, the J end lost 5 bases, and 13 bases lay between the germline ends. The CDR3 sequence: CAISDRGAGTEAFF. DNA for the CDR3: TGTGCCATCAGTGACCGGGGGGCCGGGACTGAAGCTTTCTTT.

This rearrangement joins TRBV2 to TRBJ2-5; 10 positions agree with TRBD1. Germline V gives CDR1 SNHLY, CDR2 FYNNEI. J lost 4 bases, V lost 6 bases, and 2 bases had no gene match. There are 13 residues in the CDR3. The CDR3 DNA sequence: TGTGCCAGCAGGGACAGGGGGGGAGAGACCCAGTACTTC. Translating it yields CASRDRGGETQYF.

The chain is built from TRBV5-5 and TRBJ2-7, with TRBD1 matching over 9 bases. V trimming: 4 bases; J trimming: 5 bases; junction bases outside the gene matches: 7. Germline V lookup: CDR1 SGHKS, CDR2 YYEKEE (reference sequence). The CDR3 is 14 amino acids. The CDR3, as DNA: TGTGCCAGCAGCGGAGGGACAGGGAGCCACGAGCAGTACTTC. Its protein product is CASSGGTGSHEQYF.

This chain uses TRBV5-4 with TRBJ1-1, with TRBD1 identical over 7 bases. Germline V gene lookup returns CDR1 SGHNT and CDR2 YYREEE (reference sequence). This CDR3 comprises 15 residues. The V gene end was trimmed by 1 base and the J gene end by 5 bases; junction bases not matched to a gene: 8. The CDR3 sequence: CASSLSNRGRTEAFF. The CDR3 region has the DNA TGTGCCAGCAGCTTGTCAAACAGGGGAAGGACTGAAGCTTTCTTT.

As regards this clone: Other DNA sequences within the sample encode an identical CDR3. The V call is TRBV7-2, the J call TRBJ2-7, with D possibly TRBD2 on 6 matching bases. CDR1 is SGHTA, CDR2 FQGNSA, per germline. This CDR3 is built from 14 residues. The germline V and J ends were trimmed by 1 base and 6 bases, with 13 bases remaining between them. This CDR3 is CASSLDGRGSEQYF. The DNA of the CDR3 is TGTGCCAGCAGCTTAGACGGGAGAGGGAGCGAGCAGTACTTC.

The V call is TRBV7-9, the J call TRBJ1-1; 7 bases map to TRBD1. The CDR3 runs to 14 residues. V lost 3 bases, J lost 8 bases, and 9 bases stayed unmatched. Germline CDR1 reads SEHNR; CDR2 reads FQNEAQ (reference sequence). CDR3: CASSFGDSRGEAFF. CDR3 coding DNA: TGTGCCAGCAGCTTTGGGGACAGTCGTGGCGAAGCTTTCTTT.

V and J are TRBV2 and TRBJ1-4, with 7 bases lining up with TRBD1. The CDR3 runs to 17 residues. Losses at the gene ends were 3 bases for V and 0 bases for J; bases not matched to a gene: 7. CDR1 is SNHLY, CDR2 FYNNEI, per germline. CDR3 DNA sequence: TGTGCCAGCAGTGACCGCGGCCAGGGGGCAACTAATGAAAAACTGTTTTTT. As protein: CASSDRGQGATNEKLFF.

This clone has just a few counts. The CDR3 reads CASSPRTSGSHEQYF. The CDR3 DNA reads TGCGCCAGCAGCCCCCGGACTAGCGGGAGCCACGAGCAGTACTTC. The chain carries TRBV4-3 and TRBJ2-7, with 13 bases fitting TRBD2. The CDR3 runs to 15 residues. Germline V CDR1 and CDR2: LGHNA, YSLEER. V shed 4 bases, J shed 5 bases, and the junction held 5 bases outside the gene matches.

The chain couples TRBV27 to TRBJ2-7; 10 bases fit TRBD1. Germline V gives CDR1 MNHEY, CDR2 SMNVEV (reference sequence). The length of the CDR3 is 16 residues. Unmatched junction bases numbered 4, after V lost 0 bases and J lost 2 bases. CDR3 residues: CASSLSGTGVPYEQYF. In DNA form, the CDR3 reads TGTGCCAGCAGTTTATCCGGGACAGGGGTCCCCTACGAGCAGTACTTC.

The V and J genes are TRBV6-6 and TRBJ1-5; D is possibly TRBD1 (5 bases). With 2 bases removed from V and 3 bases from J, the gap between germline ends came to 11 bases. Germline V gene lookup returns CDR1 MNHNY and CDR2 SVGAGI (reference sequence). This CDR3 region has 15 residues. CDR3 sequence: CASSYQRQFNQPQHF. CDR3 coding DNA: TGTGCCAGCAGTTACCAAAGACAGTTCAATCAGCCCCAGCATTTT.

This clone appeared once. This chain joins TRBV7-9 and TRBJ1-4, with 7 bases that match TRBD1. Germline V gene lookup returns CDR1 SEHNR and CDR2 FQNEAQ (reference sequence). V was clipped by 5 bases and J by 4 bases; unmatched bases: 10. The CDR3 extends over 16 amino acids. CDR3 region: CASSARGTAFNEKLFF. CDR3 DNA sequence: TGTGCCAGCAGCGCTCGGGGGACAGCCTTTAATGAAAAACTGTTTTTT.

This chain links TRBV5-6 with TRBJ1-5; D is unresolved. V lost 4 bases, J lost 2 bases, and 7 bases lay in between. The germline CDR1 and CDR2 sequences are SGHDT and YYEEEE. CDR3 size: 13 residues. CDR3 nucleotides: TGTGCCAGCAGCCGCGCGGGCAATCAGCCCCAGCATTTT. Its translation: CASSRAGNQPQHF.

The chain has TRBV4-1 and TRBJ1-5, with no clear D. The CDR3 has 16 residues. With 4 bases removed from V and 0 bases from J, the gap between germline ends came to 13 bases. Germline CDR1 is MGHRA and CDR2 is YSYEKL. The CDR3 DNA is TGCGCCAGCAGCCTCGTGATCGGTAATAGCAATCAGCCCCAGCATTTT. Protein sequence: CASSLVIGNSNQPQHF.

The rearrangement links TRBV5-1 to TRBJ2-2; the match to TRBD1 covers 10 bases. V was clipped by 4 bases and J by 4 bases; unmatched bases: 7. The CDR3 is made up of 16 amino acids. Looked up from germline, CDR1 is SGHRS and CDR2 is YFSETQ. The CDR3 DNA follows: TGCGCCAGCAGCCCCCCGAGGACAGGGGGCACCGGGGAGCTGTTTTTT. It codes for CASSPPRTGGTGELFF.

V gene TRBV4-3 combines with J gene TRBJ2-5; D call uncertain. V was shortened by 4 bases and J by 7 bases, with 19 bases between the two germline ends. The CDR3 totals 15 residues. CDR1 and CDR2 (germline): LGHNA, YSLEER. Here the CDR3 DNA reads TGCGCCAGCAGCCTCCTCCCAGGCACCCCAAGGACCCAGTACTTC. Its protein is CASSLLPGTPRTQYF.

The chain has TRBV30 and TRBJ2-7, with a weak D call TRBD1 (5 bases). Trimming took off 1 base at V and 7 bases at J, with 17 bases between the two ends. This CDR3 comprises 14 residues. Germline CDR1 is GTSNPN and CDR2 is SVGIG (reference sequence). The CDR3 spells CAWSAYGRKGEQYF. CDR3 DNA sequence: TGTGCCTGGAGTGCTTATGGCAGGAAGGGGGAGCAGTACTTC. Together with reference TRBV30 and TRBJ2-7, the CDR3 gives the full variable domain: SQTIHQWPATLVQPVGSPLSLECTVEGTSNPNLYWYRQAAGRGLQLLFYSVGIGQISSEVPQNLSASRPQDRQFILSSKKLLLSDSGFYLCAWSAYGRKGEQYFGPGTRLTVT.

CDR3 sequence (DNA): TGTGCCAGCAGCTATGCGGTGTCGAACACCGGGGAGCTGTTTTTT. Translating it yields CASSYAVSNTGELFF. V gene TRBV7-6 combines with J gene TRBJ2-2, with D unresolved. The length of the CDR3 is 15 residues. In germline, CDR1 is SGHVS, CDR2 FNYEAQ. Between the trimmed V and J ends, which lost 4 bases and 0 bases, there was a span of 9 bases.

This CDR3 is CAISEAKIPRNYGYTF. CDR3 sequence (DNA): TGTGCCATCAGTGAGGCTAAGATCCCGAGGAACTATGGCTACACCTTC. The chain recombines TRBV10-3 with TRBJ1-2; D gene unclear. This CDR3 spans 16 amino acids. Germline V CDR1 and CDR2: ENHRY, SYGVKD. Trimming cost V 2 bases and J 2 bases, with 15 bases left between them.

V usage is TRBV4-1 and J usage is TRBJ2-3; D is possibly TRBD1 (5 bases). This CDR3 spans 18 amino acids. V was clipped by 0 bases and J by 1 base, with 17 bases between them. Germline V gene sequence: CDR1 MGHRA, CDR2 YSYEKL. The CDR3 loop is CASSQDLGAQARTDTQYF. The DNA of the CDR3 is TGCGCCAGCAGCCAAGATCTAGGGGCCCAGGCGCGCACAGATACGCAGTATTTT.

The CDR3 bases are TGTGCCAGCAGCCCCCCCATAGCTAACTATGGCTACACCTTC. It encodes CASSPPIANYGYTF. V and J are TRBV11-2 and TRBJ1-2; D remains ambiguous. The CDR3 is 14 residues long. Per germline, CDR1 SGHAT and CDR2 FQNNGV. Trimming took 5 bases from V and 0 from J, leaving 10 bases between them.

For the CDR3, the DNA is TGTGCCAGCCGGGGGACCGGGGAGCTGTTTTTT. It is translated as CASRGTGELFF. This chain uses TRBV11-3 with TRBJ2-2; a weak D match, TRBD2 (6 bases). Germline V lookup: CDR1 SGHNT, CDR2 YENEEA. Trimming left V 8 bases short and J 5 bases short, with 6 bases between. The CDR3 has 11 residues. Using reference TRBV11-3 and TRBJ2-2 for the parts outside the CDR3, the full variable domain is EAGVVQSPRYKIIEKKQPVAFWCNPISGHNTLYWYLQNLGQGPELLIRYENEEAVDDSQLPKDRFSAERLKGVDSTLKIQPAELGDSAVYLCASRGTGELFFGEGSRLTVL.

The chain combines TRBV19 with TRBJ2-6; TRBD2 aligns across 7 bases. Trimming took 7 bases from V and 4 from J; bases not matched to a gene: 7. Germline V gene sequence: CDR1 LNHDA, CDR2 SQIVND (reference sequence). This CDR3 spans 15 amino acids. The CDR3 reads CASIMGGTGANVLTF. For the CDR3, the DNA is TGTGCCAGTATAATGGGGGGGACCGGGGCCAACGTCCTGACTTTC.